Included here is one T cell receptor beta chain sequence, with context. Its antigen is undetermined. This sample stems from a study of cytomegalovirus exposure and HLA in healthy donors. 13 Jbeta primers and 60 Vbeta primers were used for the PCR. Source study methods: In a later analysis, of roughly 83 million unique beta chains, 9 million to 11 million appeared in at least two donors. Method: immunoSEQ multiplex PCR; TCRdb's copy keeps in-frame clones and lacks some. Clonal size and the V and J genes are those of that table, whereas D and trimming came from the DNA. The data show around 230,000 clones, 82% seen once. The CDR3 totals 14 residues. Per germline, CDR1 SGHRS and CDR2 YFSETQ. J lost 2 bases, V lost 4 bases, and 3 bases had no gene match. Broader study findings: With further analysis later on, most CMV-associated TCR beta chains appeared HLA-restricted.

V and J are TRBV5-1 and TRBJ1-5; 7 nucleotides agree with TRBD1. This sequence originates from a man aged 40-55 years in good health and CMV-seropositive. The sequenced sample consisted of PBMCs. The CDR3 nucleotides read TGCGCCAGCAGCATAGGACAGGGCAATCAGCCCCAGCATTTT. It is translated as CASSIGQGNQPQHF.